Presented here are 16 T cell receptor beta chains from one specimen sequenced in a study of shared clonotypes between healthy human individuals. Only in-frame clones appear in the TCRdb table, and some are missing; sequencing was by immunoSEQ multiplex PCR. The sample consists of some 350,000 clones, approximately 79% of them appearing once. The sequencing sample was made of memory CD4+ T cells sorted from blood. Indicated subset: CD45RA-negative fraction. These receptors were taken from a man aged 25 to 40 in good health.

CDR3 amino acids: CASSPAGLGRRSSGANVLTF. The DNA for the CDR3 is TGTGCCAGTAGTCCCGCGGGACTAGGGCGGAGAAGCTCTGGGGCCAACGTCCTGACTTTC. This chain connects TRBV19 to TRBJ2-6, with 8 bases aligning to TRBD2. Trimming took 5 bases from V and 0 from J; bases not matched to a gene: 15. Germline lookup yields CDR1 LNHDA and CDR2 SQIVND (reference sequence). The CDR3 consists of 20 residues.

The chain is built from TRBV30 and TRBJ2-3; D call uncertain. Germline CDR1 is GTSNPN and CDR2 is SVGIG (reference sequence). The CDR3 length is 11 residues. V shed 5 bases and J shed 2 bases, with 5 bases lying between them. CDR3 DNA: TGTGCCTGGCAGGTCACAGATACGCAGTATTTT. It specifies CAWQVTDTQYF.

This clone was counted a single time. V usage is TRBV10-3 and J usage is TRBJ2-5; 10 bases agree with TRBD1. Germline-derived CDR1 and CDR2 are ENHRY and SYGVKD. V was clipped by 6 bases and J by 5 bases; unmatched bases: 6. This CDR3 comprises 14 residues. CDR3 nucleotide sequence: TGTGCCATCAGAGGGACAGGGGCGGGGGAGACCCAGTACTTC. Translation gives CAIRGTGAGETQYF.

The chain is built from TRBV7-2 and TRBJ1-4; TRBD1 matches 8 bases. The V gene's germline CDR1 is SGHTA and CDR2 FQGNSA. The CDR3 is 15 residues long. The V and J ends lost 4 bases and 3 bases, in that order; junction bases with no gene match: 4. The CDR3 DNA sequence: TGTGCCAGCAGCTCCACAGGGGGTTCTAATGAAAAACTGTTTTTT. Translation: CASSSTGGSNEKLFF.

The CDR3 nucleotides are TGTGCCAGCTCACCATTGCCCTCTAGCGGGAGAAACTACGAGCAGTACTTC. Its protein is CASSPLPSSGRNYEQYF. V usage is TRBV18 and J usage is TRBJ2-7; 10 bases line up with TRBD2. The J segment lost 3 bases and the V segment lost 2 bases, leaving 10 bases of the junction unmatched. Germline values: CDR1 KGHSH, CDR2 LQKENI. The CDR3 has 17 amino acids.

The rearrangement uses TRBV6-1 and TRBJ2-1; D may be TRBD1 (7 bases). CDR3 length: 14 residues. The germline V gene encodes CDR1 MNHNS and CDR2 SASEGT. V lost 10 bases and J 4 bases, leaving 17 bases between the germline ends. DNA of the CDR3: TGTGCCACCCGTCTCGCGGGACAGTACAATGAGCAGTTCTTC. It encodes CATRLAGQYNEQFF.

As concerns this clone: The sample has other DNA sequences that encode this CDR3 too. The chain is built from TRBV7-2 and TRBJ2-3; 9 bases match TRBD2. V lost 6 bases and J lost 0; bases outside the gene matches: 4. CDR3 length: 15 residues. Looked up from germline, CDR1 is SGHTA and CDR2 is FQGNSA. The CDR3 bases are TGTGCCAGCAGTTTCCTAGCGGGGAGCACAGATACGCAGTATTTT. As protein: CASSFLAGSTDTQYF.

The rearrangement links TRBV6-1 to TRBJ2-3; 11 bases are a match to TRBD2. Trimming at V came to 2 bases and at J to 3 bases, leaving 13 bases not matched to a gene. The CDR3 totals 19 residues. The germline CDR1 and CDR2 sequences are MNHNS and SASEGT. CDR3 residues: CASSEPWTSGPGETDTQYF. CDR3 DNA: TGTGCCAGCAGTGAACCTTGGACTAGCGGGCCTGGAGAAACAGATACGCAGTATTTT.

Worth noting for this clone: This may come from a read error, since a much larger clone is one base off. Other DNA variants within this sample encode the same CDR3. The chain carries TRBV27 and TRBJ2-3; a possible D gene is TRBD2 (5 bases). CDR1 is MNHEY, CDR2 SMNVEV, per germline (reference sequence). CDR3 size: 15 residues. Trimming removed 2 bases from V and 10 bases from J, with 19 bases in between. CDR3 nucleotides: TGTGCCAGCAGTTTAATTGACGGAAGGAGGACGGCGCAGTATTTT. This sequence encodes CASSLIDGRRTAQYF.

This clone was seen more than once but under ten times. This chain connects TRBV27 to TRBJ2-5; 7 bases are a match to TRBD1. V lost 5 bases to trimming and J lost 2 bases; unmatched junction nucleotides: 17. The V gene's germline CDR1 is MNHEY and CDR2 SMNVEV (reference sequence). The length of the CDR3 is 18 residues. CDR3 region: CASSPSFLEPGQQETQYF. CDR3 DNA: TGTGCCAGCAGTCCCAGCTTCCTCGAACCGGGACAGCAAGAGACCCAGTACTTC.

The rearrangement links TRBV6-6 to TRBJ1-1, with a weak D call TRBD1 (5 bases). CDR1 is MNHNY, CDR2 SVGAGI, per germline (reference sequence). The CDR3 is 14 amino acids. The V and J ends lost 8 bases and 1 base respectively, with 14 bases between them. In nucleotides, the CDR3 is TGTGCCAGCGTGGGGGGGGTGAGGAACACTGAAGCTTTCTTT. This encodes CASVGGVRNTEAFF.

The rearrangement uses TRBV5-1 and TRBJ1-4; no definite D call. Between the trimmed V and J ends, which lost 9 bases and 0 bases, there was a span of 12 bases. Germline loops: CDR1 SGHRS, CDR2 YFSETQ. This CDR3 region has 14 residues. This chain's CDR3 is CATKEGATNEKLFF. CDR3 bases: TGCGCCACCAAGGAGGGTGCAACTAATGAAAAACTGTTTTTT.

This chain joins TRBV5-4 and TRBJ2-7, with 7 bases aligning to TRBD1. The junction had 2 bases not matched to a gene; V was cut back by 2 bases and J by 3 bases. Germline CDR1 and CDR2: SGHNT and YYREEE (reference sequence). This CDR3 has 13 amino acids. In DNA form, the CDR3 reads TGTGCCAGCAGCTTCGACAGGGTCTACGAGCAGTACTTC. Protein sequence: CASSFDRVYEQYF.

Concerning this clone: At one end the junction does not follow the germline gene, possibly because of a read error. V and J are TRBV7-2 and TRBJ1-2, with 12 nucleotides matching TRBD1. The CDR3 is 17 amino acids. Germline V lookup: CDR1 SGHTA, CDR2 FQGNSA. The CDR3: CASSLVLGQGALDGYTF. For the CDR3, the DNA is TGTGCCAGCAGTTTAGTCCTGGGACAGGGGGCGCTGGATGGCTACACCTTC.

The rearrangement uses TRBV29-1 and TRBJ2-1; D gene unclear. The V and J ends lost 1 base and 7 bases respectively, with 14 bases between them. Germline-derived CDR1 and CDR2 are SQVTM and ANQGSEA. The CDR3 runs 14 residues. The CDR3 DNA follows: TGCAGCGTTGAAGCGGAACAGAGAATTAATGAGCAGTTCTTC. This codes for CSVEAEQRINEQFF.

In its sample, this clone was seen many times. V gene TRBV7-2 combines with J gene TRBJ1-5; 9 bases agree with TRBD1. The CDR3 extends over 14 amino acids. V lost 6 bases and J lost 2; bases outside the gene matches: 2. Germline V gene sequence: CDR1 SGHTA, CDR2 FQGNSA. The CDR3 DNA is TGTGCCAGCAGTCGGACAGGGGGCAATCAGCCCCAGCATTTT. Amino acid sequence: CASSRTGGNQPQHF. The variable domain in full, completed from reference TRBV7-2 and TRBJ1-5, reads GAGVSQSPSNKVTEKGKDVELRCDPISGHTALYWYRQSLGQGLEFLIYFQGNSAPDKSGLPSDRFSAERTGGSVSTLTIQRTQQEDSAVYLCASSRTGGNQPQHFGDGTRLSIL.